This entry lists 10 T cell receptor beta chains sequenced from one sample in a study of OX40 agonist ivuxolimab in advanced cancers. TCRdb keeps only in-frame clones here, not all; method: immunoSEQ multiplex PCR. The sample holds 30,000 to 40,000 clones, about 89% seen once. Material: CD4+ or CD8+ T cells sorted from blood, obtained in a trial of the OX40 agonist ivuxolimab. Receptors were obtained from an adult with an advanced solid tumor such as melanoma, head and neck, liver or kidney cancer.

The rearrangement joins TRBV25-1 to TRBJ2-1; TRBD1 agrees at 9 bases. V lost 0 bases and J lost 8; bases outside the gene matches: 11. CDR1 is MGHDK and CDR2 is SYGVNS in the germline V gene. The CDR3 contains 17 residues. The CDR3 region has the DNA TGTGCCAGCAGTGAATATTTCGGACAGGGGCTGCGGGATGAGCAGTTCTTC. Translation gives CASSEYFGQGLRDEQFF.

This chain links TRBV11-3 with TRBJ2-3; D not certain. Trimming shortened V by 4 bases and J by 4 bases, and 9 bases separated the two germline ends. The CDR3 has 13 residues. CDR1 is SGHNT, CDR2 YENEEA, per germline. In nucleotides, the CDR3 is TGTGCCAGCAGCTCCCCCCTCGCAGATACGCAGTATTTT. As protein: CASSSPLADTQYF.

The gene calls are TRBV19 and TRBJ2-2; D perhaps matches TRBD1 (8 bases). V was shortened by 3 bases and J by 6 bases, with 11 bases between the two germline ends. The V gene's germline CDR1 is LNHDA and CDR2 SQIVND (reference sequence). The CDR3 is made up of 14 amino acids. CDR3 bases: TGTGCCAGTAGTATTACAGGGGGGGCCGGGGAGCTGTTTTTT. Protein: CASSITGGAGELFF.

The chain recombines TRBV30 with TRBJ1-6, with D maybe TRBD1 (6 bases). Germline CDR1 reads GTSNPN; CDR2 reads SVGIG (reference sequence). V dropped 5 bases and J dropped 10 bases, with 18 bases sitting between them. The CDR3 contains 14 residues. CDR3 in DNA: TGTGCCTGGGGCTCATTGGACAGCCGGTCACCCCTCCACTTT. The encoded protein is CAWGSLDSRSPLHF. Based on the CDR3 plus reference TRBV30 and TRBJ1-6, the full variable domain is SQTIHQWPATLVQPVGSPLSLECTVEGTSNPNLYWYRQAAGRGLQLLFYSVGIGQISSEVPQNLSASRPQDRQFILSSKKLLLSDSGFYLCAWGSLDSRSPLHFGNGTRLTVT.

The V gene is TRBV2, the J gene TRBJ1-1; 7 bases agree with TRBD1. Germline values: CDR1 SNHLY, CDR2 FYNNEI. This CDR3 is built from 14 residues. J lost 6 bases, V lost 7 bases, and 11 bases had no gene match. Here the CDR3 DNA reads TGTGCCAGCAAAAGTCACAGGGGAGAGGCTGAAGCTTTCTTT. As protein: CASKSHRGEAEAFF.

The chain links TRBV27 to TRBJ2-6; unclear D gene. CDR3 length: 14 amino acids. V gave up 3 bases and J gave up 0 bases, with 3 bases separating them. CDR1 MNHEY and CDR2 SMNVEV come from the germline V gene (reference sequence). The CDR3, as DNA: TGTGCCAGCAGTTTCCTCTCTGGGGCCAACGTCCTGACTTTC. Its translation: CASSFLSGANVLTF.

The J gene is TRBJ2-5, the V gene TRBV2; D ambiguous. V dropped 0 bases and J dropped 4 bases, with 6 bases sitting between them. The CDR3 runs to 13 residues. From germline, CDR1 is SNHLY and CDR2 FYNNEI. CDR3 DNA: TGTGCCAGCAGTGAAGCGGGGTTAGAGACCCAGTACTTC. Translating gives CASSEAGLETQYF. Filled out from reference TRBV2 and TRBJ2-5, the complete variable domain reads EPEVTQTPSHQVTQMGQEVILRCVPISNHLYFYWYRQILGQKVEFLVSFYNNEISEKSEIFDDQFSVERPDGSNFTLKIRSTKLEDSAMYFCASSEAGLETQYFGPGTRLLVL.

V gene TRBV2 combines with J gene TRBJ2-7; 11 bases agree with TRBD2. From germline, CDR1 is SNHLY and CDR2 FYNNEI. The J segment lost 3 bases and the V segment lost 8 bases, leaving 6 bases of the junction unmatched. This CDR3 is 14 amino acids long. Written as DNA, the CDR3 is TGTGCCAGCCGGCCTCTAGCGGGGGGCTACGAGCAGTACTTC. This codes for CASRPLAGGYEQYF.

The CDR3 loop is CASSQTAAGETDTQYF. The CDR3 DNA reads as TGTGCCAGCAGTCAGACCGCAGCGGGGGAGACAGATACGCAGTATTTT. The V call is TRBV28, the J call TRBJ2-3, with 8 bases aligning to TRBD2. This CDR3 region has 16 residues. Germline values: CDR1 MDHEN, CDR2 SYDVKM. V gave up 5 bases and J gave up 3 bases; unmatched junction bases: 10.

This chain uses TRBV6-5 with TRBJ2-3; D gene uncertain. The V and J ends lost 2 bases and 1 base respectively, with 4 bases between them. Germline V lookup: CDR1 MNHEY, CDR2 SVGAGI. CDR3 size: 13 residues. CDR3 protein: CASSYLRTDTQYF. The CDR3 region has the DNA TGTGCCAGCAGTTACCTGCGCACAGATACGCAGTATTTT.